These 31 T cell receptor beta chains were all obtained from the same sample, sequenced in a study of chemoradiotherapy in HPV16-positive cancers. The repertoire was sequenced with immunoSEQ multiplex PCR; TCRdb's copy has only in-frame clones and lacks some. Seen here are about 53,000 clones, around nine tenths observed once, and the top ten hold about 3.5%. The sequences come from blood, collected from a patient who underwent chemoradiotherapy. These receptors all stem from a human donor with HPV-associated anogenital cancer.

V usage is TRBV5-8 and J usage is TRBJ2-7, with D perhaps matching TRBD1 (5 bases). Trimming removed 8 bases from V and 0 bases from J, with 15 bases in between. CDR1 is SGHTS, CDR2 YDEGEE, per germline. This CDR3 is built from 14 residues. CDR3 sequence: CASGRTRSSYEQYF. The CDR3 nucleotides read TGTGCCAGTGGAAGGACACGGAGCTCCTACGAGCAGTACTTC.

The V and J genes are TRBV7-8 and TRBJ1-6, with a weak D call TRBD1 (5 bases). With 0 bases removed from V and 8 bases from J, the gap between germline ends came to 14 bases. The CDR3 contains 16 residues. Germline V gene sequence: CDR1 SGHVS, CDR2 FQNEAQ. CDR3 nucleotide sequence: TGTGCCAGCAGCTTAGCTACAGGTGGCCGGGATTCACCCCTCCACTTT. This encodes CASSLATGGRDSPLHF.

This clone was detected once. The gene calls are TRBV23-1 and TRBJ2-7; D ambiguous. TRBV23-1 is treated as an ORF (open reading frame) with a function not yet certain. V dropped 8 bases and J dropped 2 bases, with 10 bases sitting between them. The CDR3 is 12 amino acids. This CDR3 is CASYSVTYEQYF. The CDR3 nucleotides read TGCGCCAGCTACTCGGTCACCTACGAGCAGTACTTC.

Points on this clone: Other DNA sequences in the sample encode the same CDR3. The rearrangement links TRBV7-3 to TRBJ1-4; 7 nucleotides align to TRBD1. The ends lost 5 bases at V and 0 bases at J; junction bases unmatched: 12. The CDR3 is made up of 18 amino acids. From germline, CDR1 is SGHTA and CDR2 FQGTGA. CDR3 sequence reads: CASSPTGYPLATNEKLFF. The CDR3 DNA sequence: TGTGCCAGCAGCCCGACAGGGTACCCTTTAGCAACTAATGAAAAACTGTTTTTT.

The CDR3, as DNA: TGTGCCAGCAGTTCCCTCGGCGTCTCCTACAATGAGCAGTTCTTC. Amino acids: CASSSLGVSYNEQFF. The chain couples TRBV6-1 to TRBJ2-1; D is unclear. Trimming pared 5 bases from V and 0 bases from J, leaving 11 bases between. The CDR3 runs to 15 residues. Germline V gene sequence: CDR1 MNHNS, CDR2 SASEGT.

This clone was picked up one time. The chain is built from TRBV6-5 and TRBJ2-7, with unresolved D. The V gene lost 2 bases and the J gene lost 2 bases, with 7 bases spanning the gap. The CDR3 covers 13 residues. From germline, CDR1 is MNHEY and CDR2 SVGAGI. The CDR3 DNA follows: TGTGCCAGCAGTTACCGGCCTACCTACGAGCAGTACTTC. Residues: CASSYRPTYEQYF.

This rearrangement joins TRBV5-4 to TRBJ1-1; D remains unclear. This CDR3 region has 12 residues. Germline V gene data show CDR1 as SGHNT and CDR2 as YYREEE (reference sequence). V shed 6 bases and J shed 1 base, with 7 bases lying between them. The CDR3, as DNA: TGTGCCAGCACCCAGGAGAACACTGAAGCTTTCTTT. Protein sequence: CASTQENTEAFF.

This chain links TRBV5-6 with TRBJ2-2, with 11 nucleotides matching TRBD1. Trimming cost V 4 bases and J 7 bases; bases outside gene matches: 6. CDR1 is SGHDT, CDR2 YYEEEE, per germline. This CDR3 region has 15 residues. DNA for the CDR3: TGTGCCAGCAGCCTGGACAGGGGGCGGGACGGGGAGCTGTTTTTT. Translating it yields CASSLDRGRDGELFF.

The rearrangement links TRBV6-1 to TRBJ2-5, with D possibly matching TRBD1 (6 bases). The CDR3 runs to 13 residues. Germline-derived CDR1 and CDR2 are MNHNS and SASEGT. V was trimmed by 8 bases and J by 1 base, leaving 11 bases between them. The CDR3 nucleotides read TGTGCCAGCCAAAGGACAGTCCAAGAGACCCAGTACTTC. Translating gives CASQRTVQETQYF.

The V and J genes are TRBV7-3 and TRBJ2-7, with D possibly matching TRBD2 (5 bases). V was shortened by 0 bases and J by 4 bases, with 13 bases between the two germline ends. This CDR3 has 15 residues. Germline V gives CDR1 SGHTA, CDR2 FQGTGA. CDR3 amino acids: CASSLTQASPYEQYF. DNA of the CDR3: TGTGCCAGCAGCTTAACTCAAGCTAGCCCGTACGAGCAGTACTTC. Variable domain in full (rest from reference TRBV7-3 and TRBJ2-7): GAGVSQTPSNKVTEKGKYVELRCDPISGHTALYWYRQSLGQGPEFLIYFQGTGAADDSGLPNDRFFAVRPEGSVSTLKIQRTERGDSAVYLCASSLTQASPYEQYFGPGTRLTVT.

The CDR3 nucleotides are TGTGCCAGCTCACCCCTTCCACTAGCGGGGGTCGGCGCTAGCACAGATACGCAGTATTTT. Translated: CASSPLPLAGVGASTDTQYF. This chain links TRBV18 with TRBJ2-3; 11 nucleotides align to TRBD2. Germline V gene data show CDR1 as KGHSH and CDR2 as LQKENI. V was clipped by 3 bases and J by 0 bases; unmatched bases: 14. This CDR3 region has 20 residues.

The chain recombines TRBV2 with TRBJ1-5; D gene uncertain. The V end lost 3 bases, the J end lost 4 bases, and 10 bases lay between the germline ends. The CDR3 sequence is 14 residues long. CDR1 is SNHLY, CDR2 FYNNEI, per germline. CDR3 nucleotides: TGTGCCAGCAGTGATCTTCAGGCTAATCAGCCCCAGCATTTT. Its translation: CASSDLQANQPQHF.

The rearrangement uses TRBV9 and TRBJ1-6, with a possible D match to TRBD1 (6 bases). The germline V and J ends were trimmed by 4 bases and 10 bases, with 18 bases remaining between them. The CDR3 has 15 residues. Germline lookup yields CDR1 SGDLS and CDR2 YYNGEE. Here the CDR3 DNA reads TGTGCCAGCAGCCTAGAACAGGGAGGCGGGTCACCCCTCCACTTT. Its translation is CASSLEQGGGSPLHF.

V gene TRBV7-9 combines with J gene TRBJ1-4; D remains ambiguous. Germline V lookup: CDR1 SEHNR, CDR2 FQNEAQ (reference sequence). The CDR3 runs to 16 residues. Trimming shortened V by 1 base and J by 3 bases, and 12 bases separated the two germline ends. CDR3 amino acids: CASSLDHFNSNEKLFF. CDR3 DNA: TGTGCCAGCAGCTTAGACCACTTTAACTCTAATGAAAAACTGTTTTTT.

This clone was recorded a few times. This chain uses TRBV10-2 with TRBJ2-7, with 7 bases that match TRBD2. With V trimmed by 10 bases and J by 3 bases, 6 bases remained unmatched. The germline CDR1 and CDR2 sequences are WSHSY and SAAADI. The CDR3 length is 12 residues. CDR3 in DNA: TGCGCCACCGCGGGCGGGAGCTACGAGCAGTACTTC. Encoded protein: CATAGGSYEQYF.

The chain has TRBV7-9 and TRBJ1-4, with TRBD1 as a possible D gene (6 bases). This CDR3 region has 14 residues. The ends were cut back, 1 base at V and 8 bases at J, with 11 bases in the middle. The germline V gene encodes CDR1 SEHNR and CDR2 FQNEAQ (reference sequence). CDR3 region: CASSLVQGGEKLFF. CDR3 nucleotide sequence: TGTGCCAGCAGCTTAGTACAGGGAGGGGAAAAACTGTTTTTT.

The chain employs TRBV5-1 and TRBJ2-3, with no clear D. The CDR3 is made up of 11 amino acids. The ends were cut back, 0 bases at V and 4 bases at J, with 0 bases in the middle. The germline V gene encodes CDR1 SGHRS and CDR2 YFSETQ. In DNA, the CDR3 is TGCGCCAGCAGCTTGGCAGATACGCAGTATTTT. Translation: CASSLADTQYF.

In its sample, this clone was seen once. The chain joins TRBV5-1 to TRBJ1-2; D unresolved. Germline CDR1 is SGHRS and CDR2 is YFSETQ. The CDR3 covers 14 residues. V lost 0 bases and J 8 bases, leaving 14 bases between the germline ends. As DNA, the CDR3 is TGCGCCAGCAGCTTGGAGCCCACGTCGGGGGGCTACACCTTC. Translating gives CASSLEPTSGGYTF.

This clone appeared once. The chain's CDR3 is CASSATGGAWEEQYF. In DNA form, the CDR3 reads TGTGCCAGCAGTGCAACAGGGGGGGCTTGGGAGGAGCAGTACTTC. This chain links TRBV6-5 with TRBJ2-7; D perhaps matches TRBD1 (8 bases). CDR3 length: 15 amino acids. Looked up from germline, CDR1 is MNHEY and CDR2 is SVGAGI. V lost 5 bases and J 7 bases, leaving 21 bases between the germline ends.

Comments on this clone: The junction does not match germline at one end; this may be a read error. The sample contains more than one DNA sequence encoding this CDR3. The chain couples TRBV7-4 to TRBJ1-1; perhaps TRBD1 as D (5 bases). The CDR3 runs to 14 residues. Germline V gives CDR1 SGHVT, CDR2 SQSDAQ. The CDR3 DNA reads as TGCGCCAGCAGGAGTATAAGGGGACACACTGAAGCTTTCTTT. Translated, it gives CASRSIRGHTEAFF.

The J gene is TRBJ1-1, the V gene TRBV12-5; D is uncertain. CDR3 length: 15 amino acids. Germline-derived CDR1 and CDR2 are LGHNT and FRNRAP. Trimming took 6 bases from V and 6 from J, leaving 20 bases between them. DNA of the CDR3: TGTGCTAGTGGCAACTCCCAGGCGGGTTTTGCTGAAGCTTTCTTT. It specifies CASGNSQAGFAEAFF.

The CDR3 loop is CASSVTGGTGETQYF. The DNA of the CDR3 is TGTGCCAGCAGCGTAACAGGGGGGACGGGAGAGACCCAGTACTTC. The genes are TRBV9 and TRBJ2-5; 8 bases map to TRBD1. CDR1 and CDR2 (germline): SGDLS, YYNGEE. V trimming: 1 base; J trimming: 4 bases; junction bases outside the gene matches: 6. The CDR3 is 15 amino acids.

V gene TRBV4-2 combines with J gene TRBJ1-2; D is unclear. Germline lookup yields CDR1 LGHNA and CDR2 YNFKEQ. CDR3 length: 15 residues. The V gene lost 0 bases and the J gene lost 2 bases, with 10 bases spanning the gap. CDR3 sequence (DNA): TGTGCCAGCAGCCAAGAAAGTGCAGCAAACTATGGCTACACCTTC. Residues: CASSQESAANYGYTF.

This chain uses TRBV19 with TRBJ1-5; possible D gene TRBD1, 6 bases. In germline, CDR1 is LNHDA, CDR2 SQIVND (reference sequence). Trimming pared 5 bases from V and 7 bases from J, leaving 15 bases between. CDR3 length: 14 amino acids. The CDR3 DNA reads TGTGCCAGTAGTGCCTCGACAGGATACCAGCCCCAGCATTTT. Its protein is CASSASTGYQPQHF.

CDR3 nucleotide sequence: TGTGCCAGCCGAGGGACAGGGATTATCTATGGCTACACCTTC. It encodes CASRGTGIIYGYTF. The chain has TRBV27 and TRBJ1-2; 9 bases agree with TRBD1. CDR3 length: 14 residues. V lost 8 bases to trimming and J lost 4 bases; unmatched junction nucleotides: 8. Germline assignment: CDR1 MNHEY and CDR2 SMNVEV (reference sequence).

The chain links TRBV30 to TRBJ1-3; unclear D gene. Trimming stripped 5 bases from V and 9 bases from J, with 8 bases between. The CDR3 covers 10 residues. Germline assignment: CDR1 GTSNPN and CDR2 SVGIG (reference sequence). The CDR3 DNA reads TGTGCCTGGGGCGGGAGCACCATATATTTT. The encoded protein is CAWGGSTIYF.

The chain recombines TRBV7-2 with TRBJ2-3, with D perhaps given as TRBD1 or TRBD2 (6 bases each). CDR1 is SGHTA and CDR2 is FQGNSA in the germline V gene. The CDR3 sequence is 16 residues long. With 1 base removed from V and 3 bases from J, the gap between germline ends came to 14 bases. CDR3 bases: TGTGCCAGCAGCTTAGGGGGAAGGGGGAGGACAGATACGCAGTATTTT. It codes for CASSLGGRGRTDTQYF.

V and J are TRBV6-5 and TRBJ2-3, with 7 bases matching TRBD2. The CDR3 is 16 amino acids. CDR1 and CDR2 from the germline V gene are MNHEY and SVGAGI. V lost 0 bases, J lost 1 base, and 4 bases stayed unmatched. CDR3 amino acids: CASSYSSRGGTDTQYF. The CDR3 nucleotides are TGTGCCAGCAGTTACTCGTCTCGGGGGGGCACAGATACGCAGTATTTT.

The V call is TRBV7-3, the J call TRBJ2-1; D may match TRBD1 or TRBD2 (5 bases each). The V gene's germline CDR1 is SGHTA and CDR2 FQGTGA. V lost 6 bases to trimming and J lost 2 bases, with 17 bases between them. The CDR3 consists of 16 residues. This CDR3 reads CASSYGAGNAYNEQFF. CDR3 nucleotides: TGTGCCAGCAGTTACGGGGCAGGGAACGCCTACAATGAGCAGTTCTTC.

The CDR3 DNA sequence: TGTGCCAGCAGCTTAGAAGGGGCCCATTTCTCTGGGGCCAACGTCCTGACTTTC. It translates to CASSLEGAHFSGANVLTF. The chain has TRBV7-6 and TRBJ2-6; a possible D gene is TRBD1 (5 bases). Trimming left V 1 base short and J 0 bases short, with 13 bases between. Germline CDR1 reads SGHVS; CDR2 reads FNYEAQ. This CDR3 is 18 amino acids long.

V is TRBV7-2 and J is TRBJ1-2; 8 bases align to TRBD1. This CDR3 is built from 14 residues. In germline, CDR1 is SGHTA, CDR2 FQGNSA. V shed 5 bases, J shed 8 bases, and the junction held 10 bases outside the gene matches. Written as DNA, the CDR3 is TGTGCCAGCAGCACCAGACAGGGGACGGGCGGCTACACCTTC. Amino acids: CASSTRQGTGGYTF. The whole variable domain, remainder taken from reference TRBV7-2 and TRBJ1-2, is GAGVSQSPSNKVTEKGKDVELRCDPISGHTALYWYRQSLGQGLEFLIYFQGNSAPDKSGLPSDRFSAERTGGSVSTLTIQRTQQEDSAVYLCASSTRQGTGGYTFGSGTRLTVV.